This is a list of T cell receptor beta chains from one sample in a study of T cells in Graves' hyperthyroidism and ophthalmopathy. TCRdb analysed the multiplex PCR reads with MiXCR anew, one entry per CDR3 protein. The table includes approximately 690,000 distinct CDR3 sequences, roughly 15% detected once. The sample taken for sequencing was blood. The receptors shown here come from a woman aged 45-65 years with Graves' ophthalmopathy. CDR3s leave out the opening cysteine and the closing phenylalanine or tryptophan.

V	J	CDR3
TRBV5-1	TRBJ2-7	ASSPYLSGRNEQY
TRBV20-1	TRBJ2-1	SASTPTRKDEQF
TRBV5-8	TRBJ2-1	ASRLAGDNEQF
TRBV10-3	TRBJ2-7	ATGPAGPTEQY
TRBV28	TRBJ2-7	ASRGSSNIYEQY
TRBV12-3/TRBV12-4	TRBJ2-2	ASRGQGALSGELF
TRBV11-3	TRBJ1-2	ASSPPRVDGYT
TRBV20-1	TRBJ2-7	SARDRGLAGPPGYEQY
TRBV20-1	TRBJ2-7	SAMPLQGGRYEQY
TRBV20-1	TRBJ2-7	SATSAGDYEQY
TRBV24-1	TRBJ2-7	ATSDPGQAYEQY
TRBV15	TRBJ2-5	ATSTRTFETQY
TRBV29-1	TRBJ1-5	SVREPNQPQH
TRBV11-2	TRBJ2-2	ASSKGLALDTGELF
TRBV28	TRBJ2-2	ASSSLWPTGELF
TRBV25-1	TRBJ2-1	ASSEYELAGVLPDEQS
TRBV7-2	TRBJ2-1	ASSRDRGGDNEQF
TRBV20-1	TRBJ2-6	SAGDGRGANVLT
TRBV20-1	TRBJ1-5	SASPLQGGIGSNQPQH